Listed below are T cell receptor beta chains from one sample, sequenced in a study of blood T cell repertoires in COVID-19. The assay was immunoSEQ multiplex PCR, and TCRdb's table has in-frame clones only and misses some. The sample contains more than 150,000 clones, 80% to 90% of which appear only once. Sequenced: peripheral blood. The receptors here all came from an elderly woman with COVID-19, enrolled during active disease. Both conserved end residues are part of each CDR3. D genes are given only for firm matches. Clone sizes are given selectively: once, few, many, or a class where the clone is expanded.

D	size	J	V	DNA	CDR3
NA	few	TRBJ1-2	TRBV5-1	TGCGCCAGCAGCTTCGGGGGGCCCAGCTATGGCTACACCTTC	CASSFGGPSYGYTF
NA	NA	TRBJ1-2	TRBV6-5	TGTGCCACGCTTGATACTATTAACTATGGCTACACCTTC	CATLDTINYGYTF
TRBD2	NA	TRBJ2-5	TRBV5-6	TGTGCCAGCAGCAACAGCGGGGGGGCGGTTGAGACCCAGTACTTC	CASSNSGGAVETQYF
TRBD1	NA	TRBJ2-7	TRBV7-9	TGTGCCAGCAGGACAGGGGTGAGCGAGCAGTACTTC	CASRTGVSEQYF
NA	NA	TRBJ1-2	TRBV12-3/TRBV12-4	TGTGCCAGCAGTTCGACAGGCATCTATGGCTACACCTTC	CASSSTGIYGYTF
NA	NA	TRBJ1-1	TRBV29-1	TGCAGCGTTGGTCAAAACACTGAAGCTTTCTTT	CSVGQNTEAFF
NA	NA	TRBJ1-2	TRBV2	TGTGCCAGCAGGAAGGGATGGACAGTCTATGGCTACACCTTC	CASRKGWTVYGYTF
TRBD2	once	TRBJ2-2	TRBV5-1	TGCGCCAGCAGCGCGGATAGCGGGAGGGCCGGGGAGCTGTTTTTT	CASSADSGRAGELFF
NA	NA	TRBJ1-2	TRBV4-3	TGCGCCAGCAGCCAAGGTGCAGGGGCGGGCACCTTC	CASSQGAGAGTF
TRBD2	NA	TRBJ2-7	TRBV4-2	TGTGCCAGCAGCCTAGCGGGGGGATCCTACGAGCAGTACTTC	CASSLAGGSYEQYF
NA	NA	TRBJ1-5	TRBV5-1	TGCGCCAGCAGCTTGGGGGGGCCTAGCAATCAGCCCCAGCATTTT	CASSLGGPSNQPQHF
TRBD1	once	TRBJ2-7	TRBV2	TGTGCCAGCAGTGAAGCCCCGGGACAGGGTGTCCACGAGCAGTACTTC	CASSEAPGQGVHEQYF
NA	once	TRBJ1-2	TRBV5-1	TGCGCCAGCAGTCAGGACAGCTATGGCTACACCTTC	CASSQDSYGYTF
TRBD2	NA	TRBJ2-3	TRBV7-8	TGTGCCAGCAGCTCCGGACTAGCGGAACCTACTAGCACAGATACGCAGTATTTT	CASSSGLAEPTSTDTQYF
NA	NA	TRBJ2-1	TRBV7-2	TGTGCCAGCAGCTTAGATTGGTCAGGGTACTACAATGAGCAGTTCTTC	CASSLDWSGYYNEQFF
NA	NA	TRBJ1-2	TRBV21-1	TGTGCCAGCAGCAATATAGCAGTTGAGGACTATGGCTACACCTTC	CASSNIAVEDYGYTF
NA	few	TRBJ1-6	TRBV7-9	TGTGCCAGCAGCTTCCCGGACAGTCATTCACCCCTCCACTTT	CASSFPDSHSPLHF
TRBD2	NA	TRBJ2-1	TRBV18	TGTGCCAGCTCACGAAACCCTCGGACTAGCGGGAGTTCCTACAATGAGCAGTTCTTC	CASSRNPRTSGSSYNEQFF
NA	NA	TRBJ2-3	TRBV4-1	TGCGCCAGCAGCCAAACCGGCACAGGGAGCACAGATACGCAGTATTTT	CASSQTGTGSTDTQYF
NA	NA	TRBJ2-3	TRBV19	TGTGCCAGTAGTATTGGAGGTGGCGCAGATACGCAGTATTTT	CASSIGGGADTQYF
NA	NA	TRBJ1-4	TRBV5-1	TGCGCCAGCAGCTTCAGGGAGGGGGATGAAAAACTGTTTTTT	CASSFREGDEKLFF
TRBD1	NA	TRBJ1-3	TRBV14	TGTGCCAGCAGCCAGACAGGGGGCTTTGGAAACACCATATATTTT	CASSQTGGFGNTIYF
NA	NA	TRBJ1-2	TRBV7-6	TGTGCCAGCAGCTTAGACAGGGCCTTCTATGGCTACACCTTC	CASSLDRAFYGYTF
NA	NA	TRBJ1-5	TRBV24-1	TGTGCCACCAGTGATGAGGGACTCTGGGATCAGCCCCAGCATTTT	CATSDEGLWDQPQHF
TRBD1	NA	TRBJ1-6	TRBV27	TGTGCCAGCAGTTGGGCAGGGGGGACCTATAATTCACCCCTCCACTTT	CASSWAGGTYNSPLHF
TRBD2	few	TRBJ2-1	TRBV2	TGTGCCAGCAGTGATTGGCTAGCGGGGGTTGAGCAGTTCTTC	CASSDWLAGVEQFF
NA	NA	TRBJ2-5	TRBV7-3	TGTGCCAGCAGTACAGGGTCCCAAGAGACCCAGTACTTC	CASSTGSQETQYF
NA	few	TRBJ2-7	TRBV3-1/TRBV3-2	TGTGCCAGCAGCCAAGATTTTTCGGGGTTATCCTACGAGCAGTACTTC	CASSQDFSGLSYEQYF
TRBD1	NA	TRBJ1-4	TRBV4-2	TGTGCCAGCAGCCATTCAGACAGGGAGAATGAAAAACTGTTTTTT	CASSHSDRENEKLFF
NA	NA	TRBJ1-1	TRBV19	TGTGCCAGTAGTATTAAGACAGTTACGAACACTGAAGCTTTCTTT	CASSIKTVTNTEAFF
NA	NA	TRBJ2-1	TRBV9	TGTGCCAGCAGCGAGGGGGGGACCTCCTACAATGAGCAGTTCTTC	CASSEGGTSYNEQFF
NA	NA	TRBJ2-5	TRBV11-2	TGTGCCAGCAGCAGGGGTATGGCAGGGTGGGATCGAGAGACCCAGTACTTC	CASSRGMAGWDRETQYF
NA	NA	TRBJ1-6	TRBV11-3	TGTGCCAGCAGCTTAGATGGTCAGAGGGTAAATTCACCCCTCCACTTT	CASSLDGQRVNSPLHF
TRBD2	NA	TRBJ2-1	TRBV29-1	TGCAGCGTTGGGGGGACTAGCGGGAGAGTTTACAATGAGCAGTTCTTC	CSVGGTSGRVYNEQFF
NA	NA	TRBJ2-2	TRBV20-1	TGCAGTGCTAGTGAGGCGGGACCTAACACCGGGGAGCTGTTTTTT	CSASEAGPNTGELFF
TRBD1	NA	TRBJ2-5	TRBV28	TGTGCCAGCCGACCCTCAGGGGGCGGGGAGACCCAGTACTTC	CASRPSGGGETQYF
NA	NA	TRBJ1-1	TRBV18	TGTGCCAGCTCACTGAGTTCTGAAGCTTTCTTT	CASSLSSEAFF
TRBD1	NA	TRBJ1-5	TRBV19	TGTGCCAGTAGGAGCGGGACAGGGGACGGTCAGCCCCAGCATTTT	CASRSGTGDGQPQHF
NA	NA	TRBJ1-6	TRBV7-6	TGTGCCAGCAGCTTAGATGGGGCCGAACCCCTCCACTTT	CASSLDGAEPLHF
NA	NA	TRBJ2-5	TRBV5-1	TGCGCCAGCAGCGTCACAGGGAGACTACAAGAGACCCAGTACTTC	CASSVTGRLQETQYF
NA	NA	TRBJ2-5	TRBV7-9	TGTGCCAGCAGCTCATACATCCAAGAGACCCAGTACTTC	CASSSYIQETQYF
NA	once	TRBJ2-3	TRBV18	TGTGCCAGCTCACCACCCAGCGACCCGTGGGATACGCAGTATTTT	CASSPPSDPWDTQYF
NA	NA	TRBJ1-5	TRBV7-7	TGTGCCAGCAGCTTAGATTTGATCGAACAGGAGCCCCAGCATTTT	CASSLDLIEQEPQHF
TRBD1	NA	TRBJ2-1	TRBV2	TGTGCCAGCCGTCGAAGGGGACAGGGGGGCACTGAGCAGTTCTTC	CASRRRGQGGTEQFF
NA	NA	TRBJ1-1	TRBV19	TGTGCCAGTAGTATTATCGCCCTGGGGGGGAGGCGAAGCACTGAAGCTTTCTTT	CASSIIALGGRRSTEAFF
TRBD1	NA	TRBJ2-6	TRBV11-3	TGTGCCAGCAGCCGGACAGGGTATGGGGCCAACGTCCTGACTTTC	CASSRTGYGANVLTF
NA	NA	TRBJ1-4	TRBV5-1	TGCGCCAGCAGCTTGCTGGAGGTTTCTGAAAAACTGTTTTTT	CASSLLEVSEKLFF
NA	NA	TRBJ2-7	TRBV28	TGTGCCAGCAGTTGGGGCTTGACCTACGAGCAGTACTTC	CASSWGLTYEQYF
TRBD2	NA	TRBJ2-7	TRBV24-1	TGTGCCACCTGGACTAGCGGGATATCCTACGAGCAGTACTTC	CATWTSGISYEQYF
NA	NA	TRBJ2-3	TRBV3-1/TRBV3-2	TGTGCCAGCAGCGGTTCGATCCCCGGTACGCAGTATTTT	CASSGSIPGTQYF
NA	NA	TRBJ2-7	TRBV15	TGTGCCACCAGCAGAGATCTACTCGGCGAGCAGTACTTC	CATSRDLLGEQYF
TRBD1	few	TRBJ2-7	TRBV5-5	TGTGCCAGCAGCACCCGACAGGGGGGGTTCTACGAGCAGTACTTC	CASSTRQGGFYEQYF
NA	NA	TRBJ2-7	TRBV3-1/TRBV3-2	TGTGCCAGCAGCCAAGGCATCGGGGTCTGGAGCTACGAGCAGTACTTC	CASSQGIGVWSYEQYF